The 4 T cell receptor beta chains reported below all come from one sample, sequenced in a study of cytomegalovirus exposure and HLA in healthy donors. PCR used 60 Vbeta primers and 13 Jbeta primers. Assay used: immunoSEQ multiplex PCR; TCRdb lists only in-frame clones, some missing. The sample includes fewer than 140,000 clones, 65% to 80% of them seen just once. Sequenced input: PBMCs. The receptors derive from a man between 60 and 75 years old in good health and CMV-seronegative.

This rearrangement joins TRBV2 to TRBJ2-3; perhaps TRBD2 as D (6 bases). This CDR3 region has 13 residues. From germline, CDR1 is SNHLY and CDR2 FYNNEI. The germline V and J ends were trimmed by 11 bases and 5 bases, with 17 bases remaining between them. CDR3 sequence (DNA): TGTGCCTGCCGTAGACTAGAGCAAGATACGCAGTATTTT. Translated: CACRRLEQDTQYF.

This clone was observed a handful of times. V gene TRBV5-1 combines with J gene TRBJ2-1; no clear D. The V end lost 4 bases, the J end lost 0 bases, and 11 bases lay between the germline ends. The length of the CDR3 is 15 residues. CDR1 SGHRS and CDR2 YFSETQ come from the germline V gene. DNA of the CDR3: TGCGCCAGCAGCGCTAGTCTGTTCTCCTACAATGAGCAGTTCTTC. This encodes CASSASLFSYNEQFF. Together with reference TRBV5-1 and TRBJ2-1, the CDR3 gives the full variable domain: KAGVTQTPRYLIKTRGQQVTLSCSPISGHRSVSWYQQTPGQGLQFLFEYFSETQRNKGNFPGRFSGRQFSNSRSEMNVSTLELGDSALYLCASSASLFSYNEQFFGPGTRLTVL.

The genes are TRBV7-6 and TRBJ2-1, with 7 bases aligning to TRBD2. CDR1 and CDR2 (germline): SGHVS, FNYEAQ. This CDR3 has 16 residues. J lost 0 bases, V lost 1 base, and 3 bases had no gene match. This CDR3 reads CASSLVGGFSYNEQFF. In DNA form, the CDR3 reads TGTGCCAGCAGCTTAGTGGGAGGGTTCTCCTACAATGAGCAGTTCTTC.

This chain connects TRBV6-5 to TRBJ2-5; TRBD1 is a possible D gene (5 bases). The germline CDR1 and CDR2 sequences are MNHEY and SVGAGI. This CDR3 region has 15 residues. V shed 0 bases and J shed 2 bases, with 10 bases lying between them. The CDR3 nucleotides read TGTGCCAGCAGTTACTCGAGGCAGGGTCAAGAGACCCAGTACTTC. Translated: CASSYSRQGQETQYF.